The source of this T cell receptor (beta chain) is a study of PD-L1 blockade in urothelial cancer. Study-level background: In the patient group, about 85% of the roughly 30 were males with bladder-origin urothelial cancer. The authors examined blood 3 weeks (second dose) and 6 weeks after treatment start. Median T cell yield per blood sample was 110,000 to 150,000 cells.

This clone was seen a single time. Data came from immunoSEQ multiplex PCR; TCRdb stores just in-frame clones and leaves some out. The sample holds some 97,000 clones, about 90% seen once. Trimming at V came to 1 base and at J to 2 bases, leaving 6 bases not matched to a gene. From germline, CDR1 is SGHRS and CDR2 YFSETQ. This CDR3 has 15 residues. The sequenced sample was PBMCs, obtained around atezolizumab (anti-PD-L1) treatment. The receptor was isolated from a woman of 80 years or more with urothelial cancer. V and J are TRBV5-1 and TRBJ2-7, with 7 positions matching TRBD1. For the CDR3, the DNA is TGCGCCAGCAGCTTGATGGGACAGCTAACCTACGAGCAGTACTTC. Encoded protein: CASSLMGQLTYEQYF.